This T cell receptor beta chain was profiled in a study of regulatory and conventional T cells in RAG deficiency. Study background: Autoimmunity is frequent in combined immunodeficiency with hypomorphic RAG mutations.

Sequencing used immunoSEQ multiplex PCR; TCRdb keeps in-frame clones, though not all of them. In the table there are about 6,100 clones, about 90% of which are singletons. V was trimmed by 4 bases and J by 7 bases, leaving 5 bases between them. Germline CDR1 is MNHEY and CDR2 is SMNVEV (reference sequence). This CDR3 spans 11 amino acids. For this clone: Antigen: not known.

Study-wide points: These Omenn syndrome Treg sorts may hold peripherally activated cells instead.

This clonotype originated in a human donor with RAG deficiency presenting as severe combined immunodeficiency. The chain recombines TRBV27 with TRBJ1-3; possible D gene TRBD1, 5 bases. Sequencing used CD8+ T cells sorted from blood. CDR3 in amino acids: CASSYRNTIYF. CDR3 DNA: TGTGCCAGCAGTTACAGGAACACCATATATTTT.